Presented here are 11 T cell receptor beta chains from one specimen sequenced in a study of blood T cell repertoires in COVID-19. Repertoires were generated with immunoSEQ multiplex PCR, while TCRdb's copy carries only in-frame clones and drops some. In the table there are some 180,000 clones, 80% to 85% of which are singletons. Sequencing input: peripheral blood. Receptor source: a woman aged 40 to 55 with COVID-19, enrolled during active disease.

This clone has only a few counts. The gene calls are TRBV6-6 and TRBJ1-5; D not resolved. CDR1 MNHNY and CDR2 SVGAGI come from the germline V gene (reference sequence). Trimming removed 0 bases at V and 7 bases at J, with 10 bases between. This CDR3 is built from 14 residues. The CDR3 loop is CASSYSGVGQPQHF. CDR3 DNA: TGTGCCAGCAGTTACTCCGGGGTGGGACAGCCCCAGCATTTT.

The CDR3 sequence is CASDWTGLTEAFF. CDR3 bases: TGTGCCAGCGACTGGACAGGGCTCACTGAAGCTTTCTTT. The rearrangement links TRBV7-9 to TRBJ1-1, with 8 bases that match TRBD1. This CDR3 has 13 residues. CDR1 and CDR2 from the germline V gene are SEHNR and FQNEAQ (reference sequence). The J segment lost 4 bases and the V segment lost 8 bases, leaving 6 bases of the junction unmatched.

The rearrangement joins TRBV6-5 to TRBJ1-6; D may be TRBD1 (6 bases). Germline V lookup: CDR1 MNHEY, CDR2 SVGAGI. CDR3 length equals 13 residues. With 10 bases removed from V and 4 bases from J, the gap between germline ends came to 11 bases. DNA for the CDR3: TGTGCCAATCTTACAGGGTATAATTCACCCCTCCACTTT. Translated, it gives CANLTGYNSPLHF.

The chain has TRBV6-6 and TRBJ2-1; TRBD2 matches 11 bases. V shed 5 bases, J shed 5 bases, and the junction held 14 bases outside the gene matches. CDR1 is MNHNY, CDR2 SVGAGI, per germline (reference sequence). The CDR3 runs to 18 residues. In DNA, the CDR3 is TGTGCCAGCAGTCTCACGATCCCAAGACTAGCGGGAAACAATGAGCAGTTCTTC. Its translation is CASSLTIPRLAGNNEQFF.

The V and J genes are TRBV4-2 and TRBJ2-1, with 10 bases matching TRBD2. The CDR3 totals 16 residues. Trimming at V came to 4 bases and at J to 3 bases, leaving 6 bases not matched to a gene. Germline CDR1 and CDR2: LGHNA and YNFKEQ. Here the CDR3 DNA reads TGTGCCAGCAGCCCGCGGACTAGCGGTGGCTACAATGAGCAGTTCTTC. It specifies CASSPRTSGGYNEQFF.

CDR3 region: CASSSPLSGSYEQYF. The CDR3 DNA sequence: TGTGCCAGCAGCTCCCCTCTGTCAGGATCCTACGAGCAGTACTTC. The chain uses TRBV11-2 and TRBJ2-7; D unresolved. CDR3 length: 15 residues. Germline CDR1 SGHAT, CDR2 FQNNGV. V lost 4 bases to trimming and J lost 1 base, with 14 bases between them.

This chain links TRBV11-2 with TRBJ2-3; TRBD2 matches at 12 bases. Germline lookup yields CDR1 SGHAT and CDR2 FQNNGV. This CDR3 spans 15 amino acids. Trimming cost V 5 bases and J 4 bases; bases outside gene matches: 4. The CDR3 is CASSLLAGGPDTQYF. In DNA form, the CDR3 reads TGTGCCAGCAGCCTCCTAGCGGGGGGGCCAGATACGCAGTATTTT.

V is TRBV6-6 and J is TRBJ1-5; no clear D gene. CDR3 length equals 15 residues. V lost 1 base to trimming and J lost 0 bases, with 7 bases between them. The germline V gene encodes CDR1 MNHNY and CDR2 SVGAGI (reference sequence). The CDR3: CASSYLENSNQPQHF. The CDR3 DNA is TGTGCCAGCAGTTACTTAGAGAATAGCAATCAGCCCCAGCATTTT.

The rearrangement joins TRBV27 to TRBJ1-4; D remains unclear. This CDR3 is 15 amino acids long. V lost 6 bases, J lost 1 base, and 12 bases lay in between. Germline CDR1 reads MNHEY; CDR2 reads SMNVEV (reference sequence). CDR3 in amino acids: CASRGRFITNEKLFF. CDR3 DNA sequence: TGTGCCAGCAGGGGGAGGTTCATAACTAATGAAAAACTGTTTTTT. Full variable domain (outside the CDR3, taken from reference TRBV27 and TRBJ1-4): EAQVTQNPRYLITVTGKKLTVTCSQNMNHEYMSWYRQDPGLGLRQIYYSMNVEVTDKGDVPEGYKVSRKEKRNFPLILESPSPNQTSLYFCASRGRFITNEKLFFGSGTQLSVL.

The chain carries TRBV28 and TRBJ1-5; 11 bases agree with TRBD1. This CDR3 region has 16 residues. J lost 4 bases, V lost 5 bases, and 7 bases had no gene match. CDR1 is MDHEN, CDR2 SYDVKM, per germline. CDR3 residues: CASSGYRDRGNQPQHF. The CDR3 DNA reads TGTGCCAGCAGTGGTTACCGGGACAGGGGGAATCAGCCCCAGCATTTT.

The V and J genes are TRBV18 and TRBJ2-5; no reliable D call. This CDR3 is built from 12 residues. The V gene's germline CDR1 is KGHSH and CDR2 LQKENI. Deletions cut 0 bases from V and 7 bases from J, with 6 bases between. The CDR3 reads CASSPPRGTQYF. The CDR3 DNA is TGTGCCAGCTCACCACCGAGAGGGACCCAGTACTTC.